These T cell receptor beta chains were read from a single sample in a study of type 1 and type 2 diabetes patients. TCRdb itself ran the multiplex PCR reads through MiXCR, one entry per CDR3 protein. The sample lists more than 250,000 distinct CDR3 sequences, more than 40% occurring once. The sequenced sample was peripheral blood mononuclear cells (PBMCs). Receptors were obtained from a man aged 18 to 29 with type 2 diabetes. Each CDR3 is given with its conserved first and last residue. Each record gives: D gene, J gene, clone size, V gene, CDR3 protein, CDR3 DNA. A D gene is named only where the DNA matches it firmly. Expanded clones get a size class; other rows say once, few or many, or leave the size out.

>TRBD1|TRBJ1-5|once|TRBV20-1
CSASPGQINQPQHF
TGCAGTGCTAGTCCGGGACAGATCAATCAGCCCCAGCATTTT
>NA|TRBJ2-5|NA|TRBV4-2
CASSQVVGGQETQYF
TGTGCCAGCAGCCAAGTAGTGGGTGGCCAAGAGACCCAGTACTTC
>TRBD1|TRBJ1-2|NA|TRBV29-1
CSAGQDSYGYTF
TGCAGCGCGGGACAGGACTCCTATGGCTACACCTTC
>NA|TRBJ2-3|NA|TRBV30
CAWSVSLSAGRASTDTQYF
TGTGCCTGGAGTGTTTCCCTGTCGGCGGGGCGTGCTAGCACAGATACGCAGTATTTT
>TRBD2|TRBJ2-7|NA|TRBV7-8
CASSLAPVSGLADSYEQYF
TGTGCCAGCAGCTTAGCCCCCGTCTCGGGACTAGCGGACTCCTACGAGCAGTACTTC
>NA|TRBJ2-5|NA|TRBV27
CASSFGEETQYF
TGTGCCAGCAGTTTCGGGGAAGAGACCCAGTACTTC
>NA|TRBJ2-7|NA|TRBV7-3
CASSPDQSYEQYF
TGTGCCAGCAGCCCCGACCAATCCTACGAGCAGTACTTC
>NA|TRBJ1-1|many|TRBV25-1
CASSEWGGKGNTEAFF
TGTGCCAGCAGTGAATGGGGGGGCAAGGGAAACACTGAAGCTTTCTTT
>NA|TRBJ1-2|NA|TRBV9
CASSVDIMRGNYGYTF
TGTGCCAGCAGCGTAGATATCATGAGGGGAAACTATGGCTACACCTTC
>TRBD1|TRBJ1-1|NA|TRBV20-1
CSANGGQGANTEAFF
TGCAGTGCTAATGGGGGACAGGGGGCGAACACTGAAGCTTTCTTT
>TRBD1|TRBJ2-7|NA|TRBV10-3
CAISESDRRPLREQYF
TGTGCCATCAGTGAGTCGGACAGGCGACCATTACGGGAGCAGTACTTC
>TRBD1|TRBJ1-2|NA|TRBV30
CACEGWDRGPNYGYTF
TGTGCCTGCGAGGGGTGGGACAGGGGGCCTAACTATGGCTACACCTTC
>NA|TRBJ2-3|NA|TRBV7-9
CASSQGRGISTDTQYF
TGTGCCAGCAGCCAGGGCCGCGGGATTAGCACAGATACGCAGTATTTT
>NA|TRBJ2-1|NA|TRBV19
CASSRGQGVNEQFF
TGTGCCAGTAGTCGGGGGCAGGGTGTTAATGAGCAGTTCTTC
>NA|TRBJ2-7|NA|TRBV5-6
CASSGKGVSLYEQYF
TGTGCCAGCAGCGGGAAAGGGGTTTCCCTCTACGAGCAGTACTTC
>NA|TRBJ1-5|NA|TRBV29-1
CSVVEGTNQPQHF
TGCAGCGTTGTGGAGGGGACCAATCAGCCCCAGCATTTT
>NA|TRBJ1-5|few|TRBV2
CASSAAGDNQPQHF
TGTGCCAGCAGTGCGGCAGGAGACAATCAGCCCCAGCATTTT
>TRBD2|TRBJ2-5|NA|TRBV2
CAIPLPTSGQETQYF
TGTGCCATCCCGCTTCCGACTAGCGGACAAGAGACCCAGTACTTC
>NA|TRBJ1-1|few|TRBV7-2
CASSFYQSEAFF
TGTGCCAGCAGCTTTTATCAATCTGAAGCTTTCTTT
>NA|TRBJ2-3|once|TRBV9
CATSGAASTDTQYF
TGTGCCACCTCGGGGGCGGCTAGCACAGATACGCAGTATTTT
>NA|TRBJ2-2|NA|TRBV4-2
CASSQVLAGELFF
TGTGCCAGCAGCCAAGTGCTGGCCGGGGAGCTGTTTTTT
>NA|TRBJ2-1|few|TRBV7-2
CASSNEQFF
TGTGCCAGCAGCAATGAGCAGTTCTTC
>TRBD2|TRBJ2-3|few|TRBV2
CASSETSGGADTQYF
TGTGCCAGCAGTGAGACCAGCGGGGGGGCGGATACGCAGTATTTT
>TRBD2|TRBJ2-1|NA|TRBV7-9
CASSLVGGAEQFF
TGTGCCAGCAGCTTAGTGGGAGGGGCTGAGCAGTTCTTC
>NA|TRBJ2-7|NA|TRBV20-1
CSARQGGSYEQYF
TGCAGTGCTAGGCAGGGTGGGTCCTACGAGCAGTACTTC
>NA|TRBJ2-1|NA|TRBV20-1
CSASPDERSTLNEQFF
TGCAGTGCTAGCCCCGACGAGCGGTCTACACTAAATGAGCAGTTCTTC
>TRBD2|TRBJ2-3|NA|TRBV6-6
CASSSRGLAGTSTDTQYF
TGTGCCAGCAGTTCAAGGGGACTAGCGGGAACTAGCACAGATACGCAGTATTTT
>TRBD1|TRBJ1-2|NA|TRBV6-1
CASSEALLRDRDGYTF
TGTGCCAGCAGTGAAGCGCTTCTTCGGGACAGGGATGGCTACACCTTC
>TRBD1|TRBJ1-6|NA|TRBV2
CASSVGTGGGSPLHF
TGTGCCAGCAGTGTGGGAACAGGGGGCGGTTCACCCCTCCACTTT
>TRBD2|TRBJ2-1|NA|TRBV2
CTRKTSDTSGRYNEQFF
TGTACCAGAAAAACATCCGACACTAGCGGGAGGTACAATGAGCAGTTCTTC
>TRBD2|TRBJ2-3|NA|TRBV10-3
CAISQWSGRIPRTDTQYF
TGTGCCATCAGTCAATGGAGCGGGAGGATCCCTCGCACAGATACGCAGTATTTT
>NA|TRBJ1-2|few|TRBV19
CASSTRTANYGYTF
TGTGCCAGTAGTACCAGGACAGCTAACTATGGCTACACCTTC
>NA|TRBJ2-5|NA|TRBV6-1
CASSTTRQETQYF
TGTGCCAGCTCCACTACACGACAAGAGACCCAGTACTTC
>NA|TRBJ1-5|few|TRBV19
CASSIDSSQPQHF
TGTGCCAGTAGTATAGATTCGTCCCAGCCCCAGCATTTT
>NA|TRBJ2-7|NA|TRBV15
CATSRTGRSYEQYF
TGTGCCACCAGCAGGACGGGACGCTCCTACGAGCAGTACTTC
>NA|TRBJ2-3|many|TRBV10-3
CAISDHSDTQYF
TGTGCCATCAGTGACCACTCGGATACGCAGTATTTT
>NA|TRBJ1-5|NA|TRBV19
CASRPLRYSNQPQHF
TGTGCCAGTAGGCCTCTCCGTTATAGCAATCAGCCCCAGCATTTT
>NA|TRBJ2-5|many|TRBV7-2
CASSLGLDTAAQYF
TGTGCCAGCAGCTTAGGGCTGGATACTGCGGCCCAGTACTTC
>NA|TRBJ2-7|NA|TRBV2
CASSDLQGMRNEQYF
TGTGCCAGCAGCGACTTACAGGGTATGCGGAACGAGCAGTACTTC
>TRBD1|TRBJ2-7|NA|TRBV20-1
CSARVTGGNEQYF
TGCAGTGCTAGAGTTACAGGGGGGAACGAGCAGTACTTC
>TRBD1|TRBJ2-7|NA|TRBV25-1
CASSYPGQGNEQYF
TGTGCCAGCAGCTACCCGGGACAGGGAAACGAGCAGTACTTC
>NA|TRBJ1-5|few|TRBV20-1
CSAREQGLGGNQPQHF
TGCAGTGCTAGAGAACAGGGCCTTGGGGGTAATCAGCCCCAGCATTTT
>NA|TRBJ1-2|NA|TRBV9
CASSIVPRTTVSYGYTF
TGTGCCAGCAGCATCGTCCCACGTACGACAGTTAGCTATGGCTACACCTTC
>NA|TRBJ1-1|NA|TRBV5-6
CASSLIERDTEAFF
TGTGCCAGCAGCTTGATAGAACGGGACACTGAAGCTTTCTTT
>TRBD1|TRBJ1-4|NA|TRBV11-2
CASSLGQGTVESEKLFF
TGTGCCAGCAGCTTGGGACAGGGAACGGTTGAATCGGAGAAACTGTTTTTT
>NA|TRBJ2-3|NA|TRBV9
CASSLQGGSADTQYF
TGTGCCAGCAGCCTTCAGGGGGGTAGCGCAGATACGCAGTATTTT
>TRBD1|TRBJ1-1|many|TRBV2
CASIRDRAEAFF
TGTGCCAGCATTCGGGACAGGGCTGAAGCTTTCTTT
>TRBD1|TRBJ1-2|NA|TRBV13
CASSDPDRSSYGYTF
TGTGCCAGCAGCGACCCGGACAGGTCATCCTATGGCTACACCTTC
>NA|TRBJ1-2|NA|TRBV6-6
CASSYEAFYGYTF
TGTGCCAGCAGTTACGAGGCCTTCTATGGCTACACCTTC
>TRBD1|TRBJ1-5|NA|TRBV19
CASSADRDRSYQPQHF
TGTGCCAGTAGCGCGGATCGGGACAGGAGTTATCAGCCCCAGCATTTT
>NA|TRBJ1-5|few|TRBV19
CASSIDGTLPHSNQPQHF
TGTGCCAGTAGTATTGATGGAACCCTACCTCATAGCAATCAGCCCCAGCATTTT
>NA|TRBJ2-7|few|TRBV6-6
CASSPRGAEGGYEQYF
TGTGCCAGCAGTCCACGAGGCGCGGAGGGGGGCTACGAGCAGTACTTC
>NA|TRBJ2-5|NA|TRBV7-2
CASSLVPVRVETQYF
TGTGCCAGCAGCTTAGTCCCGGTCCGAGTGGAGACCCAGTACTTC